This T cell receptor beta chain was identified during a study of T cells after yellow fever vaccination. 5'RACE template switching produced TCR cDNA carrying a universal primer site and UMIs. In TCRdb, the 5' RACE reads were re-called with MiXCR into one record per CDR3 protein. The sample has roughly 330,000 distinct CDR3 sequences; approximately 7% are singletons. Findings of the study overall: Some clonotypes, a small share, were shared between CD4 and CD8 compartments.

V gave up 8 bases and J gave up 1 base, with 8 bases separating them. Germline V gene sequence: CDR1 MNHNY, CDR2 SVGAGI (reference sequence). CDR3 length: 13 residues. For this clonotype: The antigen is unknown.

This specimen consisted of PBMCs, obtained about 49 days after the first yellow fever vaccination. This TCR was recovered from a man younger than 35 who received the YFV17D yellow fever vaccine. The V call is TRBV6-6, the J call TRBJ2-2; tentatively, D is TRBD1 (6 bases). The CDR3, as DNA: TGTGCCAGCGAGACAGGGAACACCGGGGAGCTGTTTTTT. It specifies CASETGNTGELFF.